Below are 28 T cell receptor beta chains sequenced from a single sample in a study of CD8 T cells in Susac syndrome (dated by TCRdb to about 2019). Library creation used the immunoSEQ multiplex PCR assay. RNA was extracted using the RNeasy kit, and 0.5 to 1 microgram was reverse transcribed with random hexamers. Using fastp at Q25 and MiXCR, TCRdb reprocessed the public reads and kept productive beta chains. CDR3 protein sequences are deduplicated, and each keeps its most common genes and DNA. Present in this sample are about 160,000 distinct CDR3 sequences, about 91% of which were seen just once. The top ten hold approximately 0.082% of the sample. The specimen was CD4+ T cells from PBMCs. The receptors stem from a human donor in good health.

The chain carries TRBV20-1 and TRBJ2-4, with 11 bases fitting TRBD1. The CDR3 runs 14 residues. The J segment lost 5 bases and the V segment lost 5 bases, leaving 5 bases of the junction unmatched. Germline V gives CDR1 DFQATT, CDR2 SNEGSKA (reference sequence). The chain's CDR3 is CSAPGTGGQNIQYF. The CDR3 DNA sequence: TGCAGTGCTCCCGGGACAGGGGGACAAAACATTCAGTACTTC.

The rearrangement joins TRBV7-2 to TRBJ1-1, with a weak D call TRBD1 (5 bases). Germline lookup yields CDR1 SGHTA and CDR2 FQGNSA. The ends were cut back, 1 base at V and 4 bases at J, with 10 bases in the middle. This CDR3 has 14 amino acids. CDR3 amino acids: CASSLVGRVTEAFF. The CDR3 DNA reads as TGTGCCAGCAGCTTAGTTGGCAGGGTCACTGAAGCTTTCTTT.

The CDR3 sequence is CASSEAPGGYGGYTF. CDR3 nucleotides: TGTGCCAGCAGTGAAGCCCCAGGGGGCTACGGGGGCTACACCTTC. The V gene is TRBV2, the J gene TRBJ1-2; 8 positions match TRBD1. Germline values: CDR1 SNHLY, CDR2 FYNNEI. CDR3 length: 15 amino acids. The trim removed 0 bases at V and 8 bases at J, leaving 8 bases unmatched.

The DNA of the CDR3 is TGTGCCAGCAGTGAAGGGACTAGGGCGGGAGAGCAGTACTTC. Encoded protein: CASSEGTRAGEQYF. The V gene is TRBV2, the J gene TRBJ2-7; the match to TRBD2 covers 7 bases. The V gene end was trimmed by 1 base and the J gene end by 7 bases; junction bases not matched to a gene: 7. This CDR3 has 14 residues. In germline, CDR1 is SNHLY, CDR2 FYNNEI.

To note about this clonotype: The junction departs from the called germline gene at one end, perhaps through a read error. CDR3 residues: CSIEGGIADTQYF. CDR3 DNA: TGCAGCATTGAAGGTGGGATCGCAGATACGCAGTATTTT. The V call is TRBV29-1, the J call TRBJ2-3; D ambiguous. This CDR3 is 13 amino acids long. CDR1 and CDR2 (germline): SQVTM, ANQGSEA.

The chain uses TRBV4-3 and TRBJ2-1; D gene ambiguous. Germline V gene lookup returns CDR1 LGHNA and CDR2 YSLEER. This CDR3 is built from 13 residues. With 0 bases removed from V and 7 bases from J, the gap between germline ends came to 7 bases. The CDR3 is CASSQEYVNEQFF. CDR3 coding DNA: TGCGCCAGCAGCCAAGAATACGTAAATGAGCAGTTCTTC.

The chain recombines TRBV5-4 with TRBJ2-1; 14 positions agree with TRBD2. Trimming cost V 4 bases and J 6 bases; bases outside gene matches: 6. Germline V gives CDR1 SGHNT, CDR2 YYREEE (reference sequence). There are 16 residues in the CDR3. The CDR3 protein is CASSTQTSGRGNEQFF. CDR3 DNA: TGTGCCAGCAGCACGCAGACTAGCGGGAGGGGCAATGAGCAGTTCTTC.

The rearrangement joins TRBV5-6 to TRBJ2-7; TRBD1 is a possible D gene (6 bases). Per germline, CDR1 SGHDT and CDR2 YYEEEE. The ends were cut back, 0 bases at V and 2 bases at J, with 12 bases in the middle. The CDR3 is 15 amino acids. The CDR3 sequence: CASSLARDKTYEQYF. The CDR3 DNA reads as TGTGCCAGCAGCTTGGCTCGGGACAAGACCTACGAGCAGTACTTC.

This chain connects TRBV20-1 to TRBJ1-6; D ambiguous. With 2 bases removed from V and 5 bases from J, the gap between germline ends came to 10 bases. Germline values: CDR1 DFQATT, CDR2 SNEGSKA (reference sequence). This CDR3 comprises 14 residues. CDR3 residues: CSARIGQDNSPLHF. CDR3 nucleotide sequence: TGCAGTGCTAGAATTGGGCAGGATAATTCACCCCTCCACTTT.

The genes are TRBV5-6 and TRBJ2-7; no clear D. The CDR3 totals 16 residues. Deletions cut 4 bases from V and 0 bases from J, with 17 bases between. The germline V gene encodes CDR1 SGHDT and CDR2 YYEEEE. The chain's CDR3 is CASSAHLTWYSYEQYF. CDR3 DNA sequence: TGTGCCAGCAGCGCGCACCTGACTTGGTACTCCTACGAGCAGTACTTC.

The V gene is TRBV5-1, the J gene TRBJ2-2; 8 bases are a match to TRBD2. CDR1 is SGHRS and CDR2 is YFSETQ in the germline V gene. The CDR3 consists of 17 residues. The V and J ends lost 4 bases and 6 bases, in that order; junction bases with no gene match: 14. CDR3 bases: TGCGCCAGCAGCATCCGGGACGGCGGGAGGACGGCCGGGGAGCTGTTTTTT. It yields the protein CASSIRDGGRTAGELFF.

The chain combines TRBV20-1 with TRBJ1-5; D is perhaps TRBD1 (5 bases). Germline V gene lookup returns CDR1 DFQATT and CDR2 SNEGSKA (reference sequence). The CDR3 length is 16 residues. Deletions cut 3 bases from V and 0 bases from J, with 15 bases between. CDR3 DNA sequence: TGCAGTGCTAGGGACCCCCGGCAGGGTAGCAATCAGCCCCAGCATTTT. Translating gives CSARDPRQGSNQPQHF.

J is TRBJ1-2 and V is TRBV20-1; D uncertain. There are 13 residues in the CDR3. Germline CDR1 DFQATT, CDR2 SNEGSKA (reference sequence). V shed 7 bases and J shed 7 bases, with 19 bases lying between them. CDR3 bases: TGCAGTGTCACGCGGCGCATCACGGGTGGCTACACCTTC. It yields the protein CSVTRRITGGYTF.

The V gene is TRBV6-2 or TRBV6-3, the J gene TRBJ2-7; D not resolved. V lost 4 bases and J 9 bases, leaving 13 bases between the germline ends. The CDR3 is 12 residues long. Germline lookup yields CDR1 MNHEY and CDR2 SVGEGT. CDR3 sequence: CASSSRTRSQYF. CDR3 DNA sequence: TGTGCCAGCAGTTCACGGACGAGATCGCAGTACTTC.

The rearrangement uses TRBV28 and TRBJ2-7; D is tentatively TRBD1 or TRBD2 (5 bases each). This CDR3 spans 16 amino acids. Germline lookup yields CDR1 MDHEN and CDR2 SYDVKM. V was pared by 6 bases and J by 0 bases, with 18 bases between. The CDR3 DNA sequence: TGTGCCAGCAGAACCCCCCCGGGACGAAGCTCCTACGAGCAGTACTTC. Amino acid sequence: CASRTPPGRSSYEQYF.

A single count supports this clonotype. The genes are TRBV20-1 and TRBJ2-3; D unclear. The V gene lost 3 bases and the J gene lost 3 bases, with 7 bases spanning the gap. Germline loops: CDR1 DFQATT, CDR2 SNEGSKA (reference sequence). CDR3 length equals 12 residues. The CDR3 coding sequence is TGCAGTGCTAGGACAACTACAGATACGCAGTATTTT. It codes for CSARTTTDTQYF.

This clonotype was seen only once. This chain joins TRBV3-1 and TRBJ2-1; 7 positions match TRBD2. The CDR3 is 15 residues long. The trim removed 0 bases at V and 7 bases at J, leaving 6 bases unmatched. From germline, CDR1 is LGHDT and CDR2 YNNKEL (reference sequence). CDR3 in amino acids: CASSQDSGFWNEQFF. The DNA for the CDR3 is TGTGCCAGCAGCCAAGATAGCGGGTTTTGGAATGAGCAGTTCTTC.

J is TRBJ1-2 and V is TRBV12-3 or TRBV12-4; the D gene is possibly TRBD1 (5 bases). The CDR3 sequence is 15 residues long. The ends were cut back, 3 bases at V and 4 bases at J, with 15 bases in the middle. The CDR3 sequence: CASSFQGLTPYGYTF. Written as DNA, the CDR3 is TGTGCCAGCAGTTTTCAGGGTCTAACCCCCTATGGCTACACCTTC.

The chain has TRBV30 and TRBJ2-1; D is perhaps TRBD1 or TRBD2 (5 bases each). This CDR3 region has 11 residues. CDR1 and CDR2 (germline): GTSNPN, SVGIG (reference sequence). V was cut by 5 bases and J by 10 bases, with 12 bases left in between. CDR3 protein: CAWGTFGEQFF. The CDR3 bases are TGTGCCTGGGGGACCTTCGGCGAGCAGTTCTTC. The variable domain in full, with the rest retrieved from reference TRBV30 and TRBJ2-1, is SQTIHQWPATLVQPVGSPLSLECTVEGTSNPNLYWYRQAAGRGLQLLFYSVGIGQISSEVPQNLSASRPQDRQFILSSKKLLLSDSGFYLCAWGTFGEQFFGPGTRLTVL.

This chain uses TRBV6-4 with TRBJ2-2; D uncertain. Trimming shortened V by 4 bases and J by 0 bases, and 9 bases separated the two germline ends. The CDR3 has 15 amino acids. Germline V gene lookup returns CDR1 MRHNA and CDR2 SNTAGT. The CDR3 DNA sequence: TGTGCCAGCAGTGCCCAGGCCACGAACACCGGGGAGCTGTTTTTT. Encoded protein: CASSAQATNTGELFF.

The chain combines TRBV23-1 with TRBJ1-2, with D tentatively TRBD1 (6 bases). Being an ORF, TRBV23-1 has a function that is uncertain. CDR3 length: 16 amino acids. V lost 3 bases and J lost 4, with 18 bases in between. The CDR3 region is CASSHPRNRDSYGYTF. CDR3 in DNA: TGCGCCAGCAGTCACCCCCGAAACAGGGACTCCTATGGCTACACCTTC.

This chain connects TRBV29-1 to TRBJ1-2, with 8 bases matching TRBD1. The CDR3 covers 13 residues. Looked up from germline, CDR1 is SQVTM and CDR2 is ANQGSEA. V lost 4 bases, J lost 3 bases, and 4 bases stayed unmatched. CDR3 sequence (DNA): TGCAGCGTTGGGACAGGGCTGCACTATGGCTACACCTTC. Translation gives CSVGTGLHYGYTF.

CDR3 DNA sequence: TGCAGTGCTAGACCCGGACACTCCTATAATTCACCCCTCCACTTT. Encoded protein: CSARPGHSYNSPLHF. The chain employs TRBV20-1 and TRBJ1-6, with D possibly being TRBD1 (5 bases). V was trimmed by 2 bases and J by 0 bases, leaving 8 bases between them. The CDR3 runs 15 residues. Germline V lookup: CDR1 DFQATT, CDR2 SNEGSKA (reference sequence).

This clonotype was seen only once. The CDR3 DNA follows: TGCGCCAGCAGCTTGGCAGGGGATCCCACAGATACGCAGTATTTT. The encoded protein is CASSLAGDPTDTQYF. This rearrangement joins TRBV5-1 to TRBJ2-3; possible D gene TRBD1, 6 bases. This CDR3 spans 15 amino acids. V lost 0 bases and J 2 bases, leaving 10 bases between the germline ends. Germline CDR1 is SGHRS and CDR2 is YFSETQ.

This chain connects TRBV6-5 to TRBJ2-5; TRBD1 is a possible D gene (6 bases). Per the germline V gene, CDR1 is MNHEY and CDR2 is SVGAGI. The ends were cut back, 5 bases at V and 5 bases at J, with 18 bases in the middle. The CDR3 has 15 residues. The CDR3, as DNA: TGTGCCAGCAGTCGAAACAGGGTAACGGGGGAGACCCAGTACTTC. Its protein is CASSRNRVTGETQYF.

The chain is built from TRBV30 and TRBJ1-2; D is ambiguous. The CDR3 loop spans 11 amino acids. Trimming pared 5 bases from V and 4 bases from J, leaving 8 bases between. Germline V lookup: CDR1 GTSNPN, CDR2 SVGIG (reference sequence). The CDR3 sequence is CAWYGFYGYTF. The CDR3 DNA follows: TGTGCCTGGTATGGATTCTATGGCTACACCTTC. The entire variable domain, with the rest obtained from reference TRBV30 and TRBJ1-2, is as follows: SQTIHQWPATLVQPVGSPLSLECTVEGTSNPNLYWYRQAAGRGLQLLFYSVGIGQISSEVPQNLSASRPQDRQFILSSKKLLLSDSGFYLCAWYGFYGYTFGSGTRLTVV.

This chain links TRBV7-9 with TRBJ2-3; 9 bases align to TRBD1. The CDR3 covers 15 residues. J was trimmed by 3 bases and V by 8 bases; bases with no gene match: 9. Germline-derived CDR1 and CDR2 are SEHNR and FQNEAQ (reference sequence). CDR3 nucleotide sequence: TGTGCCAGCGCCGTCGGGGACAGGGTAACAGATACGCAGTATTTT. Translating it yields CASAVGDRVTDTQYF.

The V gene is TRBV19, the J gene TRBJ2-7, with 10 positions matching TRBD2. V trimming: 4 bases; J trimming: 4 bases; junction bases outside the gene matches: 1. This CDR3 comprises 13 residues. The germline gives CDR1 LNHDA, CDR2 SQIVND (reference sequence). CDR3: CASSTSGGYEQYF. CDR3 in DNA: TGTGCCAGTAGTACTAGCGGGGGATACGAGCAGTACTTC. The entire variable domain, with the rest obtained from reference TRBV19 and TRBJ2-7, is as follows: DGGITQSPKYLFRKEGQNVTLSCEQNLNHDAMYWYRQDPGQGLRLIYYSQIVNDFQKGDIAEGYSVSREKKESFPLTVTSAQKNPTAFYLCASSTSGGYEQYFGPGTRLTVT.